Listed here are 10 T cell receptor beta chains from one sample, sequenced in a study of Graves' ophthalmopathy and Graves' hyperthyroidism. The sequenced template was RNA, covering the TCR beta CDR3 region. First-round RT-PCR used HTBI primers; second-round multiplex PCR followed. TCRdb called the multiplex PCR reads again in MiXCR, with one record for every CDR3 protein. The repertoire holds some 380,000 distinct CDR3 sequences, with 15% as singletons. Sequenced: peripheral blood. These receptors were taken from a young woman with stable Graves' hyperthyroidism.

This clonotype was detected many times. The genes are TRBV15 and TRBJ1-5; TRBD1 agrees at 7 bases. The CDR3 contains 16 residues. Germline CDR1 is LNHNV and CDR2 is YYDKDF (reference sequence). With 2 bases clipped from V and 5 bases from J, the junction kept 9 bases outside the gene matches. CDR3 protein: CATSRPDRVDDQPQHF. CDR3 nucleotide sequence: TGTGCCACCAGCAGACCTGACAGGGTGGACGATCAGCCCCAGCATTTT.

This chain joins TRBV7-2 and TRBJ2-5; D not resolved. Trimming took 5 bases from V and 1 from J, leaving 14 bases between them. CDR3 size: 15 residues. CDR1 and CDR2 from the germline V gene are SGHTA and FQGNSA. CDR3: CASSQRLRPQETQYF. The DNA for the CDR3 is TGTGCCAGCAGCCAGAGGCTGAGACCCCAAGAGACCCAGTACTTC.

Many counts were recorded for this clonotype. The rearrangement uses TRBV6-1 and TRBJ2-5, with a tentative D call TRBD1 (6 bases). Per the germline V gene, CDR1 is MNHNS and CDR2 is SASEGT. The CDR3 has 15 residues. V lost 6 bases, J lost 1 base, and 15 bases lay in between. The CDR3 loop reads CASSPLTGTQETQYF. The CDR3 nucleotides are TGTGCCAGCAGCCCACTCACAGGGACCCAAGAGACCCAGTACTTC.

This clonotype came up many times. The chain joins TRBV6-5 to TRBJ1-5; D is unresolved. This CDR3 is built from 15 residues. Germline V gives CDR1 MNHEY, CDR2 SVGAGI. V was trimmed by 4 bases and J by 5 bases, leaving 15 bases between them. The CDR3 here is CASSSTPTGYQPQHF. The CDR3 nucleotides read TGTGCCAGCAGTTCAACACCCACGGGCTATCAGCCCCAGCATTTT.

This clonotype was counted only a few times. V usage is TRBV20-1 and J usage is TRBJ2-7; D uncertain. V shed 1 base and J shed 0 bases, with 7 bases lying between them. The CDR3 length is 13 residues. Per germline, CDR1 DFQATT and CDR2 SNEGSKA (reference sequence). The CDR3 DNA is TGCAGTGCTAGAGTTTGGGCCTCCTACGAGCAGTACTTC. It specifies CSARVWASYEQYF.

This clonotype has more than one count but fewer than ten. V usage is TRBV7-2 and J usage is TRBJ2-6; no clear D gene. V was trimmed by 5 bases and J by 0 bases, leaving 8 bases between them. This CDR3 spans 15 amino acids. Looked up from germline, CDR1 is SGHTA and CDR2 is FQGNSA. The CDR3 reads CASSPMASGANVLTF. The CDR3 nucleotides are TGTGCCAGCAGCCCAATGGCCTCTGGGGCCAACGTCCTGACTTTC.

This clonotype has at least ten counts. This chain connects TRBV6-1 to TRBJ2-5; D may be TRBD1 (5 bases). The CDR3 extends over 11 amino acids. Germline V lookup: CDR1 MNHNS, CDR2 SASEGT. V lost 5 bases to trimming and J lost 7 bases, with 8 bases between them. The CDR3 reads CASSSTGTQYF. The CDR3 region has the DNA TGTGCCAGCAGTTCCACAGGGACCCAGTACTTC.

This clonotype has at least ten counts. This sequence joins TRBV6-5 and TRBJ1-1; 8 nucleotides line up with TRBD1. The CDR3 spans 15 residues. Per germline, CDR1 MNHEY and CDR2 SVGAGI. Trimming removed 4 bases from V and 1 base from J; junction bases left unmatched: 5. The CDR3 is CASSSNRGGNTEAFF. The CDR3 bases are TGTGCCAGCAGTTCTAACAGGGGGGGGAACACTGAAGCTTTCTTT.

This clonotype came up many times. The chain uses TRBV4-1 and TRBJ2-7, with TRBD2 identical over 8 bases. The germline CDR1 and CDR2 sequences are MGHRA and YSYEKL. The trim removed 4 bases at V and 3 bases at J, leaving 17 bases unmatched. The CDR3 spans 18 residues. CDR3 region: CASSPTPGGEFSHYEQYF. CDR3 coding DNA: TGCGCCAGCAGCCCCACGCCCGGGGGGGAATTCAGTCACTACGAGCAGTACTTC.

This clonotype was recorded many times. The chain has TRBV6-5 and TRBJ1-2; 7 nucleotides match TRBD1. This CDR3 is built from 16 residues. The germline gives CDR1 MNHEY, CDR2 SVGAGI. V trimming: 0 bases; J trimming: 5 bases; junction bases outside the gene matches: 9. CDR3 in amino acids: CASSYSIRDSDYGYTF. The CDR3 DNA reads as TGTGCCAGCAGTTACTCGATCCGGGACAGCGATTATGGCTACACCTTC.